The sample holds a few counts of the clone carrying this T cell receptor beta chain. The antigen remains undetermined. This entry belongs to a study of T-cell memory formation after mild COVID-19. In the study overall: For the most part, TCR clusters were specific to one donor.

Study findings and constraints: Shrinking CD4+ clones resided mostly in CM and EM, and CD8+ ones in EMRA.

TCRdb re-derived calls from the 5' RACE reads in MiXCR, one entry per CDR3 protein. In the table there are more than 350,000 distinct CDR3 sequences, around a fifth of which are singletons. Germline CDR1 LGHDT, CDR2 YNNKEL (reference sequence). The CDR3 extends over 11 amino acids. Between the trimmed V and J ends, which lost 7 bases and 6 bases, there was a span of 10 bases. Sequences were obtained from PBMCs or a T cell subset sorted from them (not recorded which). This TCR was recovered from an adult woman who had mild COVID-19 (a few samples of this study predate the infection). Cell type and time point are not known. This chain connects TRBV3-1 to TRBJ2-7; D remains ambiguous. CDR3 in amino acids: CASNLGSEQYF. In DNA, the CDR3 is TGTGCCAGCAACCTTGGCTCCGAGCAGTACTTC.